Listed here is a single TCR beta chain. The antigen is unknown. Clones were read by immunoSEQ multiplex PCR, and TCRdb kept only the in-frame ones, dropping some. The repertoire has about 40,000 clones, around 83% of them found once; the top ten carry roughly 2%. This entry is derived from a study of a mutant IDH1 vaccine in newly diagnosed glioma. Study context: Patients got radiotherapy, temozolomide, or both beforehand, and most got both. Overall study results and limits: Patients mounted vaccine-induced immune responses in roughly 93% of cases.

This CDR3 is 16 amino acids long. CDR1 is MGHRA and CDR2 is YSYEKL in the germline V gene. J gave up 4 bases and V 0 bases, and 8 bases lay outside the gene matches. Time point denoted: week 11, during vaccination. Vaccinated patients received 300 ug of mutant IDH1 20-mer peptide per dose, with topical imiquimod. Those who donated had recent WHO grade 3 or 4 IDH1-mutant, ATRX-lost astrocytomas. Sequencing used PBMCs, obtained from a glioma patient whose treatment included an IDH1 peptide vaccine. The chain is built from TRBV4-1 and TRBJ2-7; 8 bases align to TRBD2. The clonotype originates from a man in his forties with glioma. The CDR3, as DNA: TGCGCCAGCAGCCAAGATTCAGCGGGAGCCTTTTACGAGCAGTACTTC. Translation gives CASSQDSAGAFYEQYF.